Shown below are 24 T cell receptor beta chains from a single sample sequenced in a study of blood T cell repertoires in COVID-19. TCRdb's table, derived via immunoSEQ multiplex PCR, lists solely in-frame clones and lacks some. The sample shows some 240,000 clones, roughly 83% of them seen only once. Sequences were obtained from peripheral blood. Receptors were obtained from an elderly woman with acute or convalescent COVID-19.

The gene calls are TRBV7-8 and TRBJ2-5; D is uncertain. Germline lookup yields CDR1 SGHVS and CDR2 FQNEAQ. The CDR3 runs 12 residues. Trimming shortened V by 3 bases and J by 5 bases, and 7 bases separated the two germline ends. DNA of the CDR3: TGTGCCAGCAGCTTGTTCAGGGAGACCCAGTACTTC. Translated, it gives CASSLFRETQYF.

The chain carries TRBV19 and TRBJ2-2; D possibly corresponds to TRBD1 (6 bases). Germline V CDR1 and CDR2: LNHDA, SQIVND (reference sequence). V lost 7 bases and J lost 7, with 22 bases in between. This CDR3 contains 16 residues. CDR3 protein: CASTPSKTGASGELFF. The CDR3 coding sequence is TGTGCCAGTACCCCTAGTAAGACAGGCGCAAGCGGGGAGCTGTTTTTT.

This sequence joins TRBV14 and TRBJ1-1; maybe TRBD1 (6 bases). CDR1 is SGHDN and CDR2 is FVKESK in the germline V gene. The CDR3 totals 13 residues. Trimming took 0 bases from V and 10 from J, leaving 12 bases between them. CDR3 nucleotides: TGTGCCAGCAGCCAAGAAAGGGGGAGGGGAGCTTTCTTT. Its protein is CASSQERGRGAFF. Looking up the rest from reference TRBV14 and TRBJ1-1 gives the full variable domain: EAGVTQFPSHSVIEKGQTVTLRCDPISGHDNLYWYRRVMGKEIKFLLHFVKESKQDESGMPNNRFLAERTGGTYSTLKVQPAELEDSGVYFCASSQERGRGAFFGQGTRLTVV.

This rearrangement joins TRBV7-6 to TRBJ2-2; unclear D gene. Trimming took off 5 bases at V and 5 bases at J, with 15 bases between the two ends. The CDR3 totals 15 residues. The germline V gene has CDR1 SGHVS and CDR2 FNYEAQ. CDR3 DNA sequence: TGTGCCAGCAGCCCGAAGGTGGGCAGAACCGGGGAGCTGTTTTTT. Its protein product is CASSPKVGRTGELFF.

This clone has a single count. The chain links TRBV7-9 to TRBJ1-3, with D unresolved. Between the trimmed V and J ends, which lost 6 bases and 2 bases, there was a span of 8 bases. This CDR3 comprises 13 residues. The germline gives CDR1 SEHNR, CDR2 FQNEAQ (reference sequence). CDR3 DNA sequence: TGTGCCAGCAGGCTAGAGACTGGAAACACCATATATTTT. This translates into CASRLETGNTIYF.

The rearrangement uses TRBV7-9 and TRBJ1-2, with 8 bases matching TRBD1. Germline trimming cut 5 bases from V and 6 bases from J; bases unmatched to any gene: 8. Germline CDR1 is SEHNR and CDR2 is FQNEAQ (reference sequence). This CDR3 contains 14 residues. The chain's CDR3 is CASSRLGQGNGYTF. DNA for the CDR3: TGTGCCAGCAGCCGTCTCGGACAGGGAAATGGCTACACCTTC.

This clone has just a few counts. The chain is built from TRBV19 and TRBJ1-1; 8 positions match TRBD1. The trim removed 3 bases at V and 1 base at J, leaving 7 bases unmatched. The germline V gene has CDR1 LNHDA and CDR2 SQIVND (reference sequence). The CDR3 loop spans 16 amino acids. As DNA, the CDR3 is TGTGCCAGTAGTATGAGGACAGGGAGAGGGAACACTGAAGCTTTCTTT. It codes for CASSMRTGRGNTEAFF.

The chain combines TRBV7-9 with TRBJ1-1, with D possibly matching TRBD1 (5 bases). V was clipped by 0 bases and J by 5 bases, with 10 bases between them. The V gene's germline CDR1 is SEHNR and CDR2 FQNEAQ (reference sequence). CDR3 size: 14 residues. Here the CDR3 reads CASSLAQGRTEAFF. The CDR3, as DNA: TGTGCCAGCAGCTTAGCGCAGGGTAGAACTGAAGCTTTCTTT.

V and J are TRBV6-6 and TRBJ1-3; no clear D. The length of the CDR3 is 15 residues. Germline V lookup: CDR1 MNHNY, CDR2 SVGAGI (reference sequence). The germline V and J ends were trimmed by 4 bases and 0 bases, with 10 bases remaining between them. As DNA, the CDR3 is TGTGCCAGCAGTTCCTTGTTCAGCTCTGGAAACACCATATATTTT. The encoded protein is CASSSLFSSGNTIYF.

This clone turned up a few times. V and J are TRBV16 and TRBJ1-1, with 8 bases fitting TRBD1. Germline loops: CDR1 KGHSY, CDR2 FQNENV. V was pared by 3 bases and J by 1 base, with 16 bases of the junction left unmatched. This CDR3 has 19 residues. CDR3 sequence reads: CASSQTFNRGLVRNTEAFF. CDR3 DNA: TGTGCCAGCAGCCAGACATTTAACAGGGGGTTAGTTCGGAACACTGAAGCTTTCTTT.

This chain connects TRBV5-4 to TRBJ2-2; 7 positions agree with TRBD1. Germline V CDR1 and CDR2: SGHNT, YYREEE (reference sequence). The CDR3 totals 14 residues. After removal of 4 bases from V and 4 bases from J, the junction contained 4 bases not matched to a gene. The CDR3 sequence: CASSPTGSTGELFF. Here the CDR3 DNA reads TGTGCCAGCAGCCCGACAGGGTCCACCGGGGAGCTGTTTTTT.

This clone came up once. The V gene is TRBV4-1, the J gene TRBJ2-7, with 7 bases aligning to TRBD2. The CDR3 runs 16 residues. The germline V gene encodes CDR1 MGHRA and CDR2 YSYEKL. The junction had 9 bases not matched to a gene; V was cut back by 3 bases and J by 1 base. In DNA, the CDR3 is TGCGCCAGCAGCCACCCTGGCCCGGGGGGATCCTACGAGCAGTACTTC. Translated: CASSHPGPGGSYEQYF.

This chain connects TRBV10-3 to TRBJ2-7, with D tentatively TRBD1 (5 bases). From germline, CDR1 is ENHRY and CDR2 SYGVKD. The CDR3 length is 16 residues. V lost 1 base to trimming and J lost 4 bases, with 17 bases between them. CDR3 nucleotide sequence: TGTGCCATCAGTGAGTTGGACCAGGGAATGGTATACGAGCAGTACTTC. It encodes CAISELDQGMVYEQYF.

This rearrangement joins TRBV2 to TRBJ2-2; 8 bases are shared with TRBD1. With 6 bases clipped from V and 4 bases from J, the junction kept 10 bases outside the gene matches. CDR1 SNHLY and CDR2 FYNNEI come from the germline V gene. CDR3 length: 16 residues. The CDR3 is CASRVAGGAVTGELFF. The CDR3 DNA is TGTGCCAGCAGGGTAGCAGGGGGCGCGGTCACCGGGGAGCTGTTTTTT.

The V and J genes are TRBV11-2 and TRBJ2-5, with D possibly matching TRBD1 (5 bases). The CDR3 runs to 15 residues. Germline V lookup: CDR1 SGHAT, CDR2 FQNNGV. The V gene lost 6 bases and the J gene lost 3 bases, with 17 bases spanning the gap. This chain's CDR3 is CASRTIRATKETQYF. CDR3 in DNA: TGTGCCAGCAGGACAATCAGGGCCACCAAAGAGACCCAGTACTTC.

The CDR3 sequence: CASRTRGGSNTEAFF. CDR3 DNA: TGTGCCAGCAGGACTAGGGGGGGCTCGAACACTGAAGCTTTCTTT. V and J are TRBV2 and TRBJ1-1; a possible D gene is TRBD1 (6 bases). The CDR3 covers 15 residues. Trimming removed 6 bases at V and 1 base at J, with 15 bases between. Looked up from germline, CDR1 is SNHLY and CDR2 is FYNNEI.

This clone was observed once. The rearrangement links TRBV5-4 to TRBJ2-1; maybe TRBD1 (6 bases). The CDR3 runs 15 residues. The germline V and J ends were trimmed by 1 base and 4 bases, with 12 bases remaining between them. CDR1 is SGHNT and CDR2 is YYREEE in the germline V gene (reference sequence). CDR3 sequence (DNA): TGTGCCAGCAGCTTGTGGGACACCAATTACAATGAGCAGTTCTTC. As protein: CASSLWDTNYNEQFF.

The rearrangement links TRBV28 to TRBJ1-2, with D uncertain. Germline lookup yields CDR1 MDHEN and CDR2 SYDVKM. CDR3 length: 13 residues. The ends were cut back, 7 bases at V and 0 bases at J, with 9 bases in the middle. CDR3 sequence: CASTWRANYGYTF. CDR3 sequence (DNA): TGTGCCAGCACTTGGCGGGCTAACTATGGCTACACCTTC.

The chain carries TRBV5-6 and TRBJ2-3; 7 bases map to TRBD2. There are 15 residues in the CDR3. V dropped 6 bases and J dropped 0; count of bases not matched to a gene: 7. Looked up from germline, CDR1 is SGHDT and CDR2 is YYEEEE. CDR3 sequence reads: CASTKGLVSTDTQYF. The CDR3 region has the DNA TGTGCCAGCACCAAAGGACTAGTGAGCACAGATACGCAGTATTTT.

DNA for the CDR3: TGTGCCAGTAGTAATCGGCAGGCCTACGGCACTGAAGCTTTCTTT. Amino acid sequence: CASSNRQAYGTEAFF. The genes are TRBV19 and TRBJ1-1, with D unresolved. Deletions cut 4 bases from V and 4 bases from J, with 16 bases between. The CDR3 length is 15 residues. Germline lookup yields CDR1 LNHDA and CDR2 SQIVND (reference sequence).

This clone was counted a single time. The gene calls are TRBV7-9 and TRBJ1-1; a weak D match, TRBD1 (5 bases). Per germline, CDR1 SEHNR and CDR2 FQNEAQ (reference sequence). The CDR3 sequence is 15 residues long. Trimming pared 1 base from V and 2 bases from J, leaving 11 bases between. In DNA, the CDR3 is TGTGCCAGCAGCTTAGGATCGGGACTCAACACTGAAGCTTTCTTT. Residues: CASSLGSGLNTEAFF.

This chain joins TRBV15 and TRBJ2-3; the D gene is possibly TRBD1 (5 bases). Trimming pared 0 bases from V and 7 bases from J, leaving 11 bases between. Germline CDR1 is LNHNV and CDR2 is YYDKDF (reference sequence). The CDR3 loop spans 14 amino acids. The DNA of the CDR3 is TGTGCCACCAGCAGAGAACAGGTTTCGAATACGCAGTATTTT. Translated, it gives CATSREQVSNTQYF.

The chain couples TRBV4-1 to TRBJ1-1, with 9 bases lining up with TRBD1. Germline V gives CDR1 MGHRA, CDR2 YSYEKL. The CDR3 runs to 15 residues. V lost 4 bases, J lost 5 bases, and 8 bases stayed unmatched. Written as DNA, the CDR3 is TGCGCCAGCAGCCGATCACCGGGACAGGGAACTGAAGCTTTCTTT. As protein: CASSRSPGQGTEAFF.

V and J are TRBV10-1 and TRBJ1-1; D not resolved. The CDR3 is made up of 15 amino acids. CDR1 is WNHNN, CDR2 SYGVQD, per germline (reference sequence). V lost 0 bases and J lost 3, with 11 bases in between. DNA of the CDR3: TGCGCCAGCAGTGAGTCCCGGGGAGGCTACACTGAAGCTTTCTTT. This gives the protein CASSESRGGYTEAFF.